The next 32 T cell receptor beta chains were all read from a single sample in a study of regulatory T cells in long-lasting Graves disease. This sample's time point: newly diagnosed GD, antithyroid drugs for less than 3 months. From PBMCs, RNA was extracted and then used to make the TCR library. Researchers made TCR beta libraries by using iRepertoire HTBI primers and running Arm-PCR on CDR3 regions. TCRdb reprocessed the multiplex PCR reads via MiXCR and lists one record per CDR3 protein. In the table there are approximately 490,000 distinct CDR3 sequences, under 20% of which are singletons. Another study also made use of these data, one on T cells in Graves' hyperthyroidism and ophthalmopathy.

Sequencing used peripheral blood mononuclear cells (PBMCs), obtained at new diagnosis, from a patient treated with antithyroid drugs. Receptors were obtained from a man aged 35 to 55 with Graves disease.

This clonotype came up many times. The gene calls are TRBV28 and TRBJ2-7, with 8 bases aligning to TRBD1. This CDR3 spans 15 amino acids. Unmatched junction bases numbered 9, after V lost 4 bases and J lost 4 bases. CDR1 is MDHEN and CDR2 is SYDVKM in the germline V gene. This CDR3 reads CASSSGRRGRYEQYF. DNA of the CDR3: TGTGCCAGCAGTTCCGGACGCAGGGGGCGGTACGAGCAGTACTTC.

Ten or more counts support this clonotype. J is TRBJ2-1 and V is TRBV28, with D perhaps TRBD1 or TRBD2 (6 bases each). V lost 6 bases and J lost 7, with 19 bases in between. The CDR3 totals 15 residues. The germline V gene encodes CDR1 MDHEN and CDR2 SYDVKM. Here the CDR3 reads CASSPRGGAGNEQFF. The CDR3 bases are TGTGCCAGCAGCCCCAGGGGCGGGGCTGGGAATGAGCAGTTCTTC.

The table lists this clonotype with a few counts. The chain recombines TRBV18 with TRBJ2-4; D gene unclear. CDR3 length equals 13 residues. CDR1 and CDR2 (germline): KGHSH, LQKENI. Between the trimmed V and J ends, which lost 6 bases and 5 bases, there was a span of 11 bases. In DNA, the CDR3 is TGTGCCAGCTCCAGCACTGCCCAAAACATTCAGTACTTC. Protein: CASSSTAQNIQYF.

In its sample, this clonotype was seen a few times. The V and J genes are TRBV20-1 and TRBJ1-1, with D maybe TRBD1 (6 bases). Germline CDR1 is DFQATT and CDR2 is SNEGSKA (reference sequence). The CDR3 contains 15 residues. The germline V and J ends were trimmed by 6 bases and 2 bases, with 19 bases remaining between them. CDR3 DNA: TGCAGTGCAAACGACTTTGGGGGCACCAACACTGAAGCTTTCTTT. This gives the protein CSANDFGGTNTEAFF.

V gene TRBV14 combines with J gene TRBJ2-3; TRBD2 aligns across 10 bases. Germline trimming cut 4 bases from V and 2 bases from J; bases unmatched to any gene: 9. The CDR3 is 17 residues long. Germline V CDR1 and CDR2: SGHDN, FVKESK. CDR3 region: CASSPITSGALTDTQYF. CDR3 coding DNA: TGTGCCAGCAGCCCCATCACTAGCGGGGCCCTCACAGATACGCAGTATTTT.

This clonotype was recorded a few times. The chain employs TRBV12-5 and TRBJ2-4; 14 bases line up with TRBD2. V lost 1 base to trimming and J lost 2 bases; unmatched junction nucleotides: 13. Germline CDR1 and CDR2: LGHNT and FRNRAP. This CDR3 contains 21 residues. The chain's CDR3 is CASGLEGWGLAGVSTKNIQYF. For the CDR3, the DNA is TGTGCTAGTGGTTTGGAGGGGTGGGGACTAGCGGGAGTATCTACCAAAAACATTCAGTACTTC.

The chain recombines TRBV11-2 with TRBJ2-5; D is unclear. The length of the CDR3 is 14 residues. Per the germline V gene, CDR1 is SGHAT and CDR2 is FQNNGV. Trimming removed 2 bases at V and 5 bases at J, with 12 bases between. The CDR3 coding sequence is TGTGCCAGCAGCTTAAGGAATAGTTGGGAGACCCAGTACTTC. Translating it yields CASSLRNSWETQYF. Combining the CDR3 with reference TRBV11-2 and TRBJ2-5 gives the whole variable domain EAGVAQSPRYKIIEKRQSVAFWCNPISGHATLYWYQQILGQGPKLLIQFQNNGVVDDSQLPKDRFSAERLKGVDSTLKIQPAKLEDSAVYLCASSLRNSWETQYFGPGTRLLVL.

This clonotype has only a few counts. The chain is built from TRBV7-9 and TRBJ2-5; 7 nucleotides align to TRBD1. Losses at the gene ends were 4 bases for V and 4 bases for J; bases not matched to a gene: 9. The germline V gene encodes CDR1 SEHNR and CDR2 FQNEAQ (reference sequence). This CDR3 region has 15 residues. The CDR3 DNA reads as TGTGCCAGCAGCTCCCTTGGGGACAGTGGAGAGACCCAGTACTTC. Translation gives CASSSLGDSGETQYF. Full variable domain (remainder filled in from reference TRBV7-9 and TRBJ2-5): DTGVSQNPRHKITKRGQNVTFRCDPISEHNRLYWYRQTLGQGPEFLTYFQNEAQLEKSRLLSDRFSAERPKGSFSTLEIQRTEQGDSAMYLCASSSLGDSGETQYFGPGTRLLVL.

Many counts were recorded for this clonotype. This rearrangement joins TRBV20-1 to TRBJ2-7; D tentatively fits TRBD1 or TRBD2 (5 bases each). The CDR3 is 17 residues long. CDR1 is DFQATT, CDR2 SNEGSKA, per germline (reference sequence). Trimming removed 5 bases from V and 4 bases from J, with 27 bases in between. CDR3 in amino acids: CSAGKTQIPGPWYEQYF. DNA of the CDR3: TGCAGTGCTGGCAAGACCCAAATACCGGGACCTTGGTACGAGCAGTACTTC.

This chain joins TRBV9 and TRBJ2-1; the match to TRBD1 covers 11 bases. Looked up from germline, CDR1 is SGDLS and CDR2 is YYNGEE. The CDR3 sequence is 16 residues long. With V trimmed by 4 bases and J by 1 base, 4 bases remained unmatched. CDR3 sequence reads: CASSLGQGASYNEQFF. As DNA, the CDR3 is TGTGCCAGCAGCCTTGGACAGGGGGCGTCCTACAATGAGCAGTTCTTC.

J is TRBJ1-5 and V is TRBV19; 8 bases are a match to TRBD1. This CDR3 has 13 residues. CDR1 and CDR2 from the germline V gene are LNHDA and SQIVND (reference sequence). After removal of 8 bases from V and 5 bases from J, the junction contained 5 bases not matched to a gene. The DNA of the CDR3 is TGTGCCAGTTCACAGGGGGTGCATCAGCCCCAGCATTTT. It specifies CASSQGVHQPQHF.

The sample holds many counts of this clonotype. The chain employs TRBV7-9 and TRBJ1-1, with 7 nucleotides matching TRBD1. After removal of 5 bases from V and 1 base from J, the junction contained 7 bases not matched to a gene. The germline V gene encodes CDR1 SEHNR and CDR2 FQNEAQ (reference sequence). The CDR3 spans 15 residues. CDR3 nucleotides: TGTGCCAGCAGCCCAGACAGGGCCTGGAACACTGAAGCTTTCTTT. It codes for CASSPDRAWNTEAFF.

The chain joins TRBV4-2 to TRBJ1-1; 8 nucleotides line up with TRBD1. The CDR3 has 15 amino acids. V shed 0 bases, J shed 5 bases, and the junction held 5 bases outside the gene matches. Germline V CDR1 and CDR2: LGHNA, YNFKEQ. CDR3 DNA: TGTGCCAGCAGCCAAGACGGACAGGGAGAGACTGAAGCTTTCTTT. Encoded protein: CASSQDGQGETEAFF.

This clonotype was seen repeatedly, ten times or more. This chain connects TRBV11-2 to TRBJ2-7; unclear D gene. The CDR3 length is 17 residues. The germline V gene has CDR1 SGHAT and CDR2 FQNNGV. V lost 1 base, J lost 0 bases, and 16 bases lay in between. CDR3 nucleotides: TGTGCCAGCAGCTTAGGCGTTGGCGGTACGAGCTCCTACGAGCAGTACTTC. It yields the protein CASSLGVGGTSSYEQYF.

Many counts were recorded for this clonotype. This rearrangement joins TRBV5-4 to TRBJ2-5; 11 positions agree with TRBD2. CDR3 size: 17 residues. V trimming: 4 bases; J trimming: 4 bases; junction bases outside the gene matches: 12. Per germline, CDR1 SGHNT and CDR2 YYREEE (reference sequence). This chain's CDR3 is CASSPLVTSGMAETQYF. DNA for the CDR3: TGTGCCAGCAGCCCTCTCGTGACTAGCGGGATGGCAGAGACCCAGTACTTC.

The chain links TRBV24-1 to TRBJ2-1; 7 bases map to TRBD1. V lost 5 bases to trimming and J lost 0 bases; unmatched junction nucleotides: 3. The CDR3 runs 15 residues. CDR1 and CDR2 from the germline V gene are KGHDR and SFDVKD. Written as DNA, the CDR3 is TGTGCCACCAGTGGACAGGGACGCTCCTACAATGAGCAGTTCTTC. Its translation: CATSGQGRSYNEQFF.

The chain couples TRBV12-5 to TRBJ2-3; 7 nucleotides match TRBD2. The CDR3 spans 14 residues. The V and J ends lost 7 bases and 1 base, in that order; junction bases with no gene match: 5. CDR1 is LGHNT, CDR2 FRNRAP, per germline. The CDR3 region is CASAGGSGTDTQYF. The CDR3 DNA reads TGTGCTAGTGCCGGCGGGAGTGGCACAGATACGCAGTATTTT.

The table lists this clonotype with many counts. The chain employs TRBV29-1 and TRBJ2-7; 10 nucleotides align to TRBD2. The CDR3 runs 13 residues. Germline loops: CDR1 SQVTM, CDR2 ANQGSEA. V was clipped by 7 bases and J by 7 bases; unmatched bases: 10. The CDR3 loop is CSGALAGDGEQYF. CDR3 nucleotides: TGCAGCGGTGCGCTAGCGGGAGACGGGGAGCAGTACTTC.

This clonotype was picked up many times. The rearrangement joins TRBV5-1 to TRBJ2-1, with 8 bases fitting TRBD2. The CDR3 has 15 amino acids. J lost 0 bases, V lost 4 bases, and 3 bases had no gene match. The germline gives CDR1 SGHRS, CDR2 YFSETQ. The CDR3 protein is CASSGGLDSYNEQFF. DNA of the CDR3: TGCGCCAGCAGCGGGGGACTAGACTCCTACAATGAGCAGTTCTTC.

This clonotype has a handful of counts. The J gene is TRBJ2-2, the V gene TRBV27; D remains ambiguous. The CDR3 extends over 13 amino acids. Germline V gives CDR1 MNHEY, CDR2 SMNVEV (reference sequence). Trimming took off 5 bases at V and 4 bases at J, with 8 bases between the two ends. DNA of the CDR3: TGTGCCAGCAGTCCATGGAGCACCGGGGAGCTGTTTTTT. The encoded protein is CASSPWSTGELFF.

This clonotype appeared a few times. The rearrangement joins TRBV3-1 to TRBJ2-7; D remains ambiguous. The CDR3 has 14 amino acids. CDR1 and CDR2 (germline): LGHDT, YNNKEL (reference sequence). Trimming stripped 4 bases from V and 3 bases from J, with 13 bases between. This chain's CDR3 is CASSLRAVNYEQYF. DNA of the CDR3: TGTGCCAGCAGCCTTCGGGCAGTTAACTACGAGCAGTACTTC.

This clonotype occurred many times. The CDR3 sequence: CASSWNTGTGTDTQYF. In DNA form, the CDR3 reads TGCGCCAGCAGCTGGAACACCGGGACAGGAACAGATACGCAGTATTTT. The V gene is TRBV5-1, the J gene TRBJ2-3, with 8 bases identical to TRBD1. Germline values: CDR1 SGHRS, CDR2 YFSETQ. V was pared by 3 bases and J by 3 bases, with 9 bases of the junction left unmatched. The CDR3 is made up of 16 amino acids.

As to this clonotype: The junction shows a germline mismatch at one end, possibly a read error. This chain links TRBV5-6 with TRBJ1-4, with D unclear. The CDR3 runs 16 residues. Germline loops: CDR1 SGHDT, CDR2 YYEEEE. CDR3 sequence reads: CASSLAIRTANEELFF. The CDR3 bases are TGTGCCAGCAGCTTGGCCATCCGGACGGCAAATGAAGAACTGTTTTTT.

V and J are TRBV28 and TRBJ2-7, with a tentative D call TRBD2 (5 bases). Germline values: CDR1 MDHEN, CDR2 SYDVKM. Trimming shortened V by 7 bases and J by 7 bases, and 20 bases separated the two germline ends. CDR3 size: 14 residues. CDR3 in amino acids: CASMGSGTAAEQYF. In nucleotides, the CDR3 is TGTGCCAGCATGGGGAGCGGCACGGCCGCAGAGCAGTACTTC. Full variable domain (missing parts from reference TRBV28 and TRBJ2-7): DVKVTQSSRYLVKRTGEKVFLECVQDMDHENMFWYRQDPGLGLRLIYFSYDVKMKEKGDIPEGYSVSREKKERFSLILESASTNQTSMYLCASMGSGTAAEQYFGPGTRLTVT.

Worth noting for this clonotype: One base away lies a much larger clone, so this may be a sequencing read error. The chain carries TRBV6-1 and TRBJ2-3; D is possibly TRBD2 (6 bases). This CDR3 spans 15 amino acids. CDR1 and CDR2 (germline): MNHNS, SASEGT. V lost 5 bases to trimming and J lost 0 bases, with 12 bases between them. The DNA of the CDR3 is TGTGCCAGCAGTCCCCCTGCGGGAAGCACAGATACGCAGTATTTT. Translating gives CASSPPAGSTDTQYF.

This clonotype was seen a few times. The rearrangement links TRBV29-1 to TRBJ2-1; D may be TRBD1 (6 bases). CDR1 is SQVTM and CDR2 is ANQGSEA in the germline V gene. The CDR3 is 13 amino acids. The V and J ends lost 3 bases and 7 bases respectively, with 13 bases between them. CDR3 nucleotide sequence: TGCAGCGTTGATGTGGGGGCGGATAATGAGCAGTTCTTC. The encoded protein is CSVDVGADNEQFF.

This clonotype was detected ten times or more. The chain uses TRBV7-2 and TRBJ2-5; 12 bases are shared with TRBD2. The germline CDR1 and CDR2 sequences are SGHTA and FQGNSA. V shed 4 bases and J 5 bases; nucleotides not matched to a gene: 5. The CDR3 spans 15 residues. CDR3 amino acids: CASSSSGRAWETQYF. The CDR3 DNA follows: TGTGCCAGCAGCTCTAGCGGGAGGGCCTGGGAGACCCAGTACTTC.

The chain uses TRBV7-3 and TRBJ2-2; D might be TRBD1 (6 bases). Trimming left V 6 bases short and J 5 bases short, with 16 bases between. Germline assignment: CDR1 SGHTA and CDR2 FQGTGA. This CDR3 is 15 amino acids long. CDR3 amino acids: CASRSSGTLTGELFF. The DNA of the CDR3 is TGTGCCAGCAGGTCATCCGGGACACTTACCGGGGAGCTGTTTTTT.

The sample holds many counts of this clonotype. The genes are TRBV24-1 and TRBJ2-3, with D possibly called TRBD1 or TRBD2 (5 bases each). Deletions cut 4 bases from V and 2 bases from J, with 24 bases between. Germline-derived CDR1 and CDR2 are KGHDR and SFDVKD. This CDR3 comprises 19 residues. CDR3 nucleotides: TGTGCCACCAGTGACTCGGGACGAGCCAATTTCGCTTTCACAGATACGCAGTATTTT. Translating gives CATSDSGRANFAFTDTQYF.

This clonotype was recorded many times. This chain connects TRBV7-9 to TRBJ2-5; D remains unclear. The ends were cut back, 4 bases at V and 0 bases at J, with 9 bases in the middle. The CDR3 spans 14 residues. The V gene's germline CDR1 is SEHNR and CDR2 FQNEAQ (reference sequence). This CDR3 reads CASSSGRYQETQYF. The DNA of the CDR3 is TGTGCCAGCAGCTCAGGACGGTACCAAGAGACCCAGTACTTC.

The chain employs TRBV10-3 and TRBJ2-7; TRBD2 aligns across 7 bases. The germline CDR1 and CDR2 sequences are ENHRY and SYGVKD. The CDR3 is made up of 15 amino acids. V lost 3 bases, J lost 5 bases, and 10 bases stayed unmatched. As DNA, the CDR3 is TGTGCCATCAGTGACCCGGGAGGACCCAGGGACGAGCAGTACTTC. Its protein product is CAISDPGGPRDEQYF.

In this sample, this clonotype turned up many times. CDR3 bases: TGTGCCAGCAGCACATCCCCGGACAGATACAATGAGCAGTTCTTC. Protein product: CASSTSPDRYNEQFF. V is TRBV11-3 and J is TRBJ2-1, with a tentative D call TRBD1 (6 bases). The CDR3 totals 15 residues. Per germline, CDR1 SGHNT and CDR2 YENEEA. Trimming cost V 5 bases and J 4 bases, with 15 bases left between them.